This T cell receptor beta chain emerged from a study of shared clonotypes between healthy human individuals. Template for every sorted-subset replicate PCR totaled 150 to 250 ng DNA, tens of thousands of T cell genomes. In the original workflow: Junction-only immunoSEQ sequences carried no quality scores, so filtering differed. Libraries were prepared by immunoSEQ multiplex PCR; TCRdb keeps only in-frame clonotypes and omits some of them. V and J calls and clone size are given by that table; D and trimming were obtained from the DNA. The data contain about 580,000 clones, roughly 98% of them singletons. CD45RO-negative, CCR7-positively selected cells formed the naive CD8 fraction, excluding terminally differentiated effector memory CD45RA+ cells. Trimming left V 0 bases short and J 2 bases short, with 4 bases between. Germline-derived CDR1 and CDR2 are SGDLS and YYNGEE. There are 13 residues in the CDR3.

Sample: naive CD8+ T cells sorted from blood. This clonotype originated in a man aged 25-45 years in good health. The chain employs TRBV9 and TRBJ2-3; D ambiguous. In nucleotides, the CDR3 is TGTGCCAGCAGCGTAGCGGCCACAGATACGCAGTATTTT. Translating it yields CASSVAATDTQYF.